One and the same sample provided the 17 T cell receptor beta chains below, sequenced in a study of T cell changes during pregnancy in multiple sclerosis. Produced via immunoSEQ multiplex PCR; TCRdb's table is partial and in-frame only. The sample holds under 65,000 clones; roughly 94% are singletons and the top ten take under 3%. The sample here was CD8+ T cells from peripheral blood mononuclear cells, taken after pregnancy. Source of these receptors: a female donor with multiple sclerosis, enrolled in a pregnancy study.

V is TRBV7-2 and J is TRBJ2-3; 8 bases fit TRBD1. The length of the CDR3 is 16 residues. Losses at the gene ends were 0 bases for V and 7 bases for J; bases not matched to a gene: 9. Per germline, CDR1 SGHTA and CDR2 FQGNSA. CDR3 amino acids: CASSLAHSTGGYTQYF. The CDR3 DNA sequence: TGTGCCAGCAGCTTAGCCCACTCTACAGGGGGGTATACGCAGTATTTT. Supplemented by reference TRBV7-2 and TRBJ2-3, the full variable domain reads GAGVSQSPSNKVTEKGKDVELRCDPISGHTALYWYRQSLGQGLEFLIYFQGNSAPDKSGLPSDRFSAERTGGSVSTLTIQRTQQEDSAVYLCASSLAHSTGGYTQYFGPGTRLTVL.

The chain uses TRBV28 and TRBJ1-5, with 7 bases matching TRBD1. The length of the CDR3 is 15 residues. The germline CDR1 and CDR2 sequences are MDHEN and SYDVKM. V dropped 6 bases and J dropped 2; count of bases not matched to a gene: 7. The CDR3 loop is CASSRQGRGNQPQHF. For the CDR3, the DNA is TGTGCCAGCAGCCGACAGGGTAGGGGCAATCAGCCCCAGCATTTT.

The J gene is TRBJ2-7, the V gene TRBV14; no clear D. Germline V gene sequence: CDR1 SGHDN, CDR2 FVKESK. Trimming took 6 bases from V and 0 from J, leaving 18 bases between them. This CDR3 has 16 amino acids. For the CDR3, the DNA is TGTGCCAGCAGTGATAAGGAAGCGACTCACTCCTACGAGCAGTACTTC. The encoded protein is CASSDKEATHSYEQYF.

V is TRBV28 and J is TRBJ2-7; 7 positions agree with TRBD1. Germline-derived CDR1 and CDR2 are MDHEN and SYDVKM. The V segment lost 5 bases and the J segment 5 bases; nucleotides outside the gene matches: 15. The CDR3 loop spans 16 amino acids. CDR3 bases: TGTGCCAGCAGTAAACCGACAGGGTATCAGATCCACGAGCAGTACTTC. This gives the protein CASSKPTGYQIHEQYF.

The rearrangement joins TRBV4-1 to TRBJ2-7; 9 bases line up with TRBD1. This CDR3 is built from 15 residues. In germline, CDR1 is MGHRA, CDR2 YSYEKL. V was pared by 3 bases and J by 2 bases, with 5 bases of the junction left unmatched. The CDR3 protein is CASSHSDRGAYEQYF. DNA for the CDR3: TGCGCCAGCAGCCACTCGGACAGGGGAGCCTACGAGCAGTACTTC.

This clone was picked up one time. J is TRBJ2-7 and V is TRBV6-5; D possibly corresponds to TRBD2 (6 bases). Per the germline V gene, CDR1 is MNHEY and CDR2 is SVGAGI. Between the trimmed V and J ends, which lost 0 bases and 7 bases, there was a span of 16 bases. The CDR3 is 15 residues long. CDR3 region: CASSYSGGPPGEQYF. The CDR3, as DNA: TGTGCCAGCAGTTACTCGGGAGGCCCTCCGGGGGAGCAGTACTTC.

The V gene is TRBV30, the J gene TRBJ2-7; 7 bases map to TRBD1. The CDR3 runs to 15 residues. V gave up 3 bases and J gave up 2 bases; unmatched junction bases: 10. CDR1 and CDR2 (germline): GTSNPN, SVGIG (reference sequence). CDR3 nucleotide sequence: TGTGCCTGGAGGAAAAGACAGGGCTTGACCTACGAGCAGTACTTC. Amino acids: CAWRKRQGLTYEQYF.

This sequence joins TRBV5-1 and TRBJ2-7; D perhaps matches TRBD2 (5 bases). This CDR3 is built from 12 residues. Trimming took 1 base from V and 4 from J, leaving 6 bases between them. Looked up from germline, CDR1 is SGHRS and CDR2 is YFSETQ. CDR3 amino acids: CASSLRGYEQYF. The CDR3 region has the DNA TGCGCCAGCAGCTTGCGGGGTTACGAGCAGTACTTC.

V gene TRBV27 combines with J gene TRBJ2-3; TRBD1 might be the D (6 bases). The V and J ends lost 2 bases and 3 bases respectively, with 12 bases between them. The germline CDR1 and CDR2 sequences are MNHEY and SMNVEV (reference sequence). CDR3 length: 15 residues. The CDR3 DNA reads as TGTGCCAGCAGTTTAGATACAGGGTATACAGATACGCAGTATTTT. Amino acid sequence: CASSLDTGYTDTQYF.

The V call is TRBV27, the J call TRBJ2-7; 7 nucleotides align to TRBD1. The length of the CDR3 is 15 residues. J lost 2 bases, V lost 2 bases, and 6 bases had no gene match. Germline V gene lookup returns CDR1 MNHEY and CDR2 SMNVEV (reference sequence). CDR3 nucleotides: TGTGCCAGCAGTTTACTTTCGGGGACAGCCTACGAGCAGTACTTC. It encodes CASSLLSGTAYEQYF.

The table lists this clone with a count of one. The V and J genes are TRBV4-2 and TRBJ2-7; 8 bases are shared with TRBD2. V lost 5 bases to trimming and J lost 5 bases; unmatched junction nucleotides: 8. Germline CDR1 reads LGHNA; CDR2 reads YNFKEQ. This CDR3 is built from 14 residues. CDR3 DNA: TGTGCCAGCAGCGAGACTAGCGCGGTCAACGAGCAGTACTTC. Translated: CASSETSAVNEQYF.

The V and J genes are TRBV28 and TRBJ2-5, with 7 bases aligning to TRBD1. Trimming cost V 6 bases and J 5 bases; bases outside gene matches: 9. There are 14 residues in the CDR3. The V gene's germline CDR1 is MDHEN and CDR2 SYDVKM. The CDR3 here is CASRQPTGTETQYF. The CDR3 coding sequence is TGTGCCAGCAGACAACCGACAGGGACGGAGACCCAGTACTTC.

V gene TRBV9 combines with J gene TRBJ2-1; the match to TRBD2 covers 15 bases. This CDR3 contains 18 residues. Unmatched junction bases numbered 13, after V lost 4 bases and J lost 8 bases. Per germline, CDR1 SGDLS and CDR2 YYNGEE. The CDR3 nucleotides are TGTGCCAGCAGCCCACAGGGACTAGCGGGAGGTGGGGTGGATGAGCAGTTCTTC. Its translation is CASSPQGLAGGGVDEQFF. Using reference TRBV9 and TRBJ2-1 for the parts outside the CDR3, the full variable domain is DSGVTQTPKHLITATGQRVTLRCSPRSGDLSVYWYQQSLDQGLQFLIQYYNGEERAKGNILERFSAQQFPDLHSELNLSSLELGDSALYFCASSPQGLAGGGVDEQFFGPGTRLTVL.

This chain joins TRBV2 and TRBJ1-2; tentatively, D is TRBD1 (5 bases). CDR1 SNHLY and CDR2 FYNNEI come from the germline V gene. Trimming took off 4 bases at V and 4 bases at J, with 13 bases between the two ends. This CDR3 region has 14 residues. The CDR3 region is CASSGENRIYGYTF. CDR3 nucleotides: TGTGCCAGCAGTGGAGAGAACAGGATCTATGGCTACACCTTC.

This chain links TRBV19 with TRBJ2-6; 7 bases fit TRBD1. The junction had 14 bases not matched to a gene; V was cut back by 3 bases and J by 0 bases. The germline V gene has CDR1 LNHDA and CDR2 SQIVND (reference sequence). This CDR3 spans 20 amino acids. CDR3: CASSMAPGQFIVSGANVLTF. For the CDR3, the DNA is TGTGCCAGTAGTATGGCCCCGGGACAGTTTATCGTCTCTGGGGCCAACGTCCTGACTTTC.

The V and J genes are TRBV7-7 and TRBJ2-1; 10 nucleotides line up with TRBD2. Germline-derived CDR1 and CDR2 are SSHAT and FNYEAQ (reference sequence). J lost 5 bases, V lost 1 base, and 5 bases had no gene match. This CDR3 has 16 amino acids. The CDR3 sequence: CASSLVAGGSDNEQFF. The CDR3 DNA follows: TGTGCCAGCAGCTTAGTAGCGGGAGGAAGCGACAATGAGCAGTTCTTC.

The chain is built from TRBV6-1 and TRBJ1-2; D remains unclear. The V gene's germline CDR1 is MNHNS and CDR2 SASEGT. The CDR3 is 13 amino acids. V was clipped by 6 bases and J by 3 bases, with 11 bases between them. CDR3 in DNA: TGTGCCAGCAGAAAGCGGACTCACTATGGCTACACCTTC. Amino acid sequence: CASRKRTHYGYTF.